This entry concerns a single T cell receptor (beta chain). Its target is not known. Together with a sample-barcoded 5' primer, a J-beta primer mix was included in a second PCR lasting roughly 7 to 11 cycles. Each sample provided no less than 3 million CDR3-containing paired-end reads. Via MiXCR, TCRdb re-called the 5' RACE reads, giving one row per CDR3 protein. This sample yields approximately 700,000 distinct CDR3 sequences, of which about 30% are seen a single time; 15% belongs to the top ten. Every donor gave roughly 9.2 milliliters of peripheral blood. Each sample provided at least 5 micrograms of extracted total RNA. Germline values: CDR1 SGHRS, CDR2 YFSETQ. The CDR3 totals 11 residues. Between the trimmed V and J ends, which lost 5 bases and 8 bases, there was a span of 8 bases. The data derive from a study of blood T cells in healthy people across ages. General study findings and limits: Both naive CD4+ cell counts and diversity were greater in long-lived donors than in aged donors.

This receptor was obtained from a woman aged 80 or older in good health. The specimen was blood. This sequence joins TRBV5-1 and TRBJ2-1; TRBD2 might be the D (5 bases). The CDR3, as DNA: TGCGCCAGCAGTGAGGGATATGAGCAGTTCTTC. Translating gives CASSEGYEQFF.